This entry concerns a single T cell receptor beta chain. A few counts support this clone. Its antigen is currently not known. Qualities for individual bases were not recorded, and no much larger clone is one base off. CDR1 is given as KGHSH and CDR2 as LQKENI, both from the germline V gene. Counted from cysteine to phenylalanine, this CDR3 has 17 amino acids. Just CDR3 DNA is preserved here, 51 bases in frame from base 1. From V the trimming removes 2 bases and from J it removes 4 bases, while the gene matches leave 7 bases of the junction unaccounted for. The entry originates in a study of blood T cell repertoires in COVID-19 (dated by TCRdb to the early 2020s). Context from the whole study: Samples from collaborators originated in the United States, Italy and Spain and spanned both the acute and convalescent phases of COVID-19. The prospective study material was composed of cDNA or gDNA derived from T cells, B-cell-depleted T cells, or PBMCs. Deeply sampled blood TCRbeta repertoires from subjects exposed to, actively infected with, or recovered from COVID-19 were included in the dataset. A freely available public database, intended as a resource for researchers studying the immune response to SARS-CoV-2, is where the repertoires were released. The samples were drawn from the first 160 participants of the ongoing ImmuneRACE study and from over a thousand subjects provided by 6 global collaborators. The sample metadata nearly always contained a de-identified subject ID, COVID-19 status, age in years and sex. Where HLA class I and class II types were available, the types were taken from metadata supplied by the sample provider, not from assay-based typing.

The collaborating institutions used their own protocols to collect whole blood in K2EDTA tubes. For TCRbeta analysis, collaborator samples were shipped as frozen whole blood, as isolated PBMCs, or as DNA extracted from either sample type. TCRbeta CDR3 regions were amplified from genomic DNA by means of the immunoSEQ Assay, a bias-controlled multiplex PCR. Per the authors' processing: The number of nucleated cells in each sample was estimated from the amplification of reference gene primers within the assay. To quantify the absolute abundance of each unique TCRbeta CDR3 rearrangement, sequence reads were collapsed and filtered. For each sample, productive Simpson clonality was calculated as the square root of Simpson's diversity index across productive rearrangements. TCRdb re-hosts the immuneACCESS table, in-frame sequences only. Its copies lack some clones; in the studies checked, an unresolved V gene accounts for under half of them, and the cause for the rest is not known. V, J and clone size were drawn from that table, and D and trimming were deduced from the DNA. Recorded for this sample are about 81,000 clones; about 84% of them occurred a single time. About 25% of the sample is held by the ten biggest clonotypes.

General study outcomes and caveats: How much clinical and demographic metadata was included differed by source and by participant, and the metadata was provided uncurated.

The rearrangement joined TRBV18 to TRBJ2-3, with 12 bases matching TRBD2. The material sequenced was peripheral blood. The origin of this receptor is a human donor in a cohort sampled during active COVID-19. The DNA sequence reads TGTGCCAGCTCACCATTCCCGGCTAGCGGGGGGGCAGATACGCAGTATTTT. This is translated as CASSPFPASGGADTQYF.